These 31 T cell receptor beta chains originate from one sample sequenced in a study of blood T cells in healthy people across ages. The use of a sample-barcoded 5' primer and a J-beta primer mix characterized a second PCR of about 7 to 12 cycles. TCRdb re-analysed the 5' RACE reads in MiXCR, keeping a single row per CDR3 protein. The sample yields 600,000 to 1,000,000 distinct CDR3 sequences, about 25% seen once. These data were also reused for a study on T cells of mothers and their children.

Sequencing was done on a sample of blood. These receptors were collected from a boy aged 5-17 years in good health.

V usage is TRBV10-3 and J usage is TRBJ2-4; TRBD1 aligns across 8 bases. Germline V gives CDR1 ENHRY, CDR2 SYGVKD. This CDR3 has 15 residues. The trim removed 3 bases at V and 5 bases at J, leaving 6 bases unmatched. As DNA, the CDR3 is TGTGCCATCAGTGATGGACAGGGCAATGAAAACATTCAGTACTTC. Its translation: CAISDGQGNENIQYF.

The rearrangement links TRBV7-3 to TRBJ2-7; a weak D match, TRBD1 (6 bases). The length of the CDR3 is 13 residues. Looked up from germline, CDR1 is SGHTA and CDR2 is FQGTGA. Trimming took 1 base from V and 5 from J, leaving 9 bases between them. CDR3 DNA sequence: TGTGCCAGCAGCTTAAAACAGGGAGACGAGCAGTACTTC. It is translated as CASSLKQGDEQYF. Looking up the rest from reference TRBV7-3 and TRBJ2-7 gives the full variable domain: GAGVSQTPSNKVTEKGKYVELRCDPISGHTALYWYRQSLGQGPEFLIYFQGTGAADDSGLPNDRFFAVRPEGSVSTLKIQRTERGDSAVYLCASSLKQGDEQYFGPGTRLTVT.

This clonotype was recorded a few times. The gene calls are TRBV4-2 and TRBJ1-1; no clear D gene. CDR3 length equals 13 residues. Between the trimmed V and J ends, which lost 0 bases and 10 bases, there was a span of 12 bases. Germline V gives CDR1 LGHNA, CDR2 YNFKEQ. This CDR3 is CASSQDPGLLAFF. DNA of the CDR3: TGTGCCAGCAGCCAAGATCCGGGGTTACTAGCTTTCTTT.

CDR3 residues: CASSHSRLAGAQYYEQYF. The CDR3 DNA is TGCGCCAGCAGTCACAGCAGACTAGCGGGAGCGCAGTACTACGAGCAGTACTTC. J is TRBJ2-5 and V is TRBV4-1; 12 bases match TRBD2. Judging by the DNA end, TRBJ2-7 fits better; the J call may be wrong. Germline V gene sequence: CDR1 MGHRA, CDR2 YSYEKL. The CDR3 consists of 18 residues.

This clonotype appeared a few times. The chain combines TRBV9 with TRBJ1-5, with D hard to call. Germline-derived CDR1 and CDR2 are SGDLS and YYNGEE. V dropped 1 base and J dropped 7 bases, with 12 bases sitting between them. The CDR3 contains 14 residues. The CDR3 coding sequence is TGTGCCAGCAGCGTAAGCTCAGTGGGCCAGCCCCAGCATTTT. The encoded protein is CASSVSSVGQPQHF.

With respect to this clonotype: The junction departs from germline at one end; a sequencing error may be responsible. The DNA for the CDR3 is TGCAGCGTTGACGAGAATGGCTACGCCTTC. It yields the protein CSVDENGYAF. The J gene is TRBJ1-2, the V gene TRBV29-1; D is undetermined. The CDR3 loop spans 10 amino acids. The germline V gene encodes CDR1 SQVTM and CDR2 ANQGSEA.

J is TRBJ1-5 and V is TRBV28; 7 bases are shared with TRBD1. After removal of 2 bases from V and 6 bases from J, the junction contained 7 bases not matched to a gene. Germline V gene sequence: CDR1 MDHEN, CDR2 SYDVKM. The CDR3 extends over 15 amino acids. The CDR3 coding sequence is TGTGCCAGCAGTTTAGAGTCAGGGGGTGCTCAGCCCCAGCATTTT. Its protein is CASSLESGGAQPQHF.

CDR3 protein: CASSLPLWTGSTDTQYF. The CDR3 nucleotides read TGTGCCAGCAGCTTGCCATTGTGGACAGGAAGCACAGATACGCAGTATTTT. The chain combines TRBV5-6 with TRBJ2-3, with 7 bases lining up with TRBD1. J was trimmed by 0 bases and V by 1 base; bases with no gene match: 8. In germline, CDR1 is SGHDT, CDR2 YYEEEE. The CDR3 has 17 amino acids.

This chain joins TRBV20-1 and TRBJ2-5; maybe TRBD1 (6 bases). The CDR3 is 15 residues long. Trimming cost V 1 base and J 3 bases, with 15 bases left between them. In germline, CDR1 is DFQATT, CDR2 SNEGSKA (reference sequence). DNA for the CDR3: TGCAGTGCTAGAGTACACCGGGACATTGAAGAGACCCAGTACTTC. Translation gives CSARVHRDIEETQYF.

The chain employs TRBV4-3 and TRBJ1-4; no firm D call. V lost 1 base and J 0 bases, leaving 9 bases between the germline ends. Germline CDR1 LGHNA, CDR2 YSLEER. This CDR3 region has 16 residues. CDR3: CASSQGRKTTNEKLFF. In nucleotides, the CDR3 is TGCGCCAGCAGCCAAGGGCGGAAAACAACTAATGAAAAACTGTTTTTT.

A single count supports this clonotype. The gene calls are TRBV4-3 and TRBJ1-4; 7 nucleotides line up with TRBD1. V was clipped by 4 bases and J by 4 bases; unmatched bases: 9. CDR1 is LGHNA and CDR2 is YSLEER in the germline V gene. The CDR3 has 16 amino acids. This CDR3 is CASSRLGGTVNEKLFF. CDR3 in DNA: TGCGCCAGCAGCCGCCTAGGGGGGACAGTTAATGAAAAACTGTTTTTT.

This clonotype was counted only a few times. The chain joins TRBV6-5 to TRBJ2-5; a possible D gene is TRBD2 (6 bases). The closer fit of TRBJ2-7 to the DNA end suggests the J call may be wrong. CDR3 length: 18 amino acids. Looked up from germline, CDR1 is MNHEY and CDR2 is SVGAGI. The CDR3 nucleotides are TGTGCCAGCAGTTACTCGGGGGACGGGGGTCGATCTCCCTACGAGCAGTACTTC. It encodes CASSYSGDGGRSPYEQYF.

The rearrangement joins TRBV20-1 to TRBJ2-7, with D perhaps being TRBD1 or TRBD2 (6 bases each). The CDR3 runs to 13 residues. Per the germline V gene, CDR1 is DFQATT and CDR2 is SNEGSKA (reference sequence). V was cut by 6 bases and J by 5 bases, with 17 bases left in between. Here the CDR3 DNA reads TGCAGTGCACAAGCAGGGGCGGGGAACGAGCAGTACTTC. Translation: CSAQAGAGNEQYF.

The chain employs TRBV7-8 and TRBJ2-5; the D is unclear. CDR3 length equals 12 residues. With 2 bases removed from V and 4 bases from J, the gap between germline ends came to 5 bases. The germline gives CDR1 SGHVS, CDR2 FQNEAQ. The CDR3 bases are TGTGCCAGCAGCTTAATGCGAGAGACCCAGTACTTC. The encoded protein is CASSLMRETQYF. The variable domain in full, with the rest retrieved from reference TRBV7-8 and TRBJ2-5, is GAGVSQSPRYKVAKRGQDVALRCDPISGHVSLFWYQQALGQGPEFLTYFQNEAQLDKSGLPSDRFFAERPEGSVSTLKIQRTQQEDSAVYLCASSLMRETQYFGPGTRLLVL.

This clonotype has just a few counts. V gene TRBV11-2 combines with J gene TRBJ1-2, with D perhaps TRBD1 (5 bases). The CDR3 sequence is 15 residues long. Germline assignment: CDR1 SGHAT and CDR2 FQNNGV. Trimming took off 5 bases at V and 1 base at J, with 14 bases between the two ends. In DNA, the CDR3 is TGTGCCAGCAGCCCTCTCTCTGGGGGTAACTATGGCTACACCTTC. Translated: CASSPLSGGNYGYTF.

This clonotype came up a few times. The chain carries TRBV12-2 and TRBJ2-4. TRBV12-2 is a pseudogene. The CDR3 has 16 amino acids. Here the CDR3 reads CASRSLTWDPKNIQYF. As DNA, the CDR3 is TGTGCAAGTCGCTCGCTCACATGGGATCCCAAAAACATTCAGTACTTC.

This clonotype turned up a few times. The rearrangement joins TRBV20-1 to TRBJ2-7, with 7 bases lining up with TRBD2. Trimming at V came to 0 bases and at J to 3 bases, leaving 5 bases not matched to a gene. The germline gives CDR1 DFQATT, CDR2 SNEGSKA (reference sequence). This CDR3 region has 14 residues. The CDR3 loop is CSARDAGVGYEQYF. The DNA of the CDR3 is TGCAGTGCTAGAGATGCGGGAGTGGGCTACGAGCAGTACTTC.

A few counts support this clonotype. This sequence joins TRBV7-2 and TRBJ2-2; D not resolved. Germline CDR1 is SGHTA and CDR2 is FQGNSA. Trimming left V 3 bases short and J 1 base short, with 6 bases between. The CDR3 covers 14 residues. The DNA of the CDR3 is TGTGCCAGCAGCTTTATCCTGAACACCGGGGAGCTGTTTTTT. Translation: CASSFILNTGELFF.

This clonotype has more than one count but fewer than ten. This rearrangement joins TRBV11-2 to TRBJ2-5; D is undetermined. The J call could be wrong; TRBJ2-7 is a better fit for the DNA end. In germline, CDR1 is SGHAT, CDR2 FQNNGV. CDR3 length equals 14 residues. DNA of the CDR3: TGTGCCAGCAGCTTAGACGGCTTTCCCTACGAGCAGTACTTC. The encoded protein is CASSLDGFPYEQYF.

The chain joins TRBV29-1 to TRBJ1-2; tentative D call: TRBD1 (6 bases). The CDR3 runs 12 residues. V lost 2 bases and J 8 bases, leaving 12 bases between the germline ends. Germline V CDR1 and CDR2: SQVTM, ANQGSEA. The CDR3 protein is CSVERQVAGYTF. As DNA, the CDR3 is TGCAGCGTTGAAAGACAGGTCGCCGGCTACACCTTC.

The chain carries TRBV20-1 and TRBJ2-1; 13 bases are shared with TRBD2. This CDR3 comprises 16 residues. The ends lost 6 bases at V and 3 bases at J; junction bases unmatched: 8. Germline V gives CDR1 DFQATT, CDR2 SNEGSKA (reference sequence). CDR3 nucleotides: TGCAGTGCCCGCCGACTAGCGGGGGGAGTCTACAATGAGCAGTTCTTC. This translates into CSARRLAGGVYNEQFF.

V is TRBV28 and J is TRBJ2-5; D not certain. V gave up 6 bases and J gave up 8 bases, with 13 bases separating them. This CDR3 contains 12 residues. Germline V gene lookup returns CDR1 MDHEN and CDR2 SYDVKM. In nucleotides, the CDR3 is TGTGCCAGCAGCCCATCGGCGAGAACCCAGTACTTC. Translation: CASSPSARTQYF.

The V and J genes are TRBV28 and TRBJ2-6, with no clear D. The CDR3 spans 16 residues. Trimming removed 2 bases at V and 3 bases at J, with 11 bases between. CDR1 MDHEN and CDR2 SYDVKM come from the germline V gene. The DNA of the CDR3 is TGTGCCAGCAGTTTAACCGTTGCTGGTGGGGCCAACGTCCTGACTTTC. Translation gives CASSLTVAGGANVLTF.

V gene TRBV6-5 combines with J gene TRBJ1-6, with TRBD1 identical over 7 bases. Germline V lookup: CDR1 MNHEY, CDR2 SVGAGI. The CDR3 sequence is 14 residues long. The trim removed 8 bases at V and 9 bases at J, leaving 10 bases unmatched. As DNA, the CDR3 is TGTGCCAGCGGCTTAGGGGGCCACGGTTCACCCCTCCACTTT. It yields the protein CASGLGGHGSPLHF.

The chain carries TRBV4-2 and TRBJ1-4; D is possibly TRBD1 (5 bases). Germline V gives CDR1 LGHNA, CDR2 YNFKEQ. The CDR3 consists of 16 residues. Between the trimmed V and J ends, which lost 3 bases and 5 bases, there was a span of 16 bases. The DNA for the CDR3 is TGTGCCAGCAGCCAGGGCTATGGACGGGGCAATGAAAAACTGTTTTTT. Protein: CASSQGYGRGNEKLFF.

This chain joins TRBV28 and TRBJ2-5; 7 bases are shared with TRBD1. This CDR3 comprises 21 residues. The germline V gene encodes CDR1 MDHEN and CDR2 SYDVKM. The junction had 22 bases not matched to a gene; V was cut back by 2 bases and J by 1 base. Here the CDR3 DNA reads TGTGCCAGCAGTTTAGGCAGGACAGGATTGGGGACCACGCAGCCCCAAGAGACCCAGTACTTC. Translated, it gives CASSLGRTGLGTTQPQETQYF.

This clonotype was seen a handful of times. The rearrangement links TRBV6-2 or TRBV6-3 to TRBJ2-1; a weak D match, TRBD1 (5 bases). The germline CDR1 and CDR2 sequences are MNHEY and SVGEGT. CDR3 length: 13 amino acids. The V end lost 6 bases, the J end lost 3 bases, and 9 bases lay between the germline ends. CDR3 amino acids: CASSTDSYNEQFF. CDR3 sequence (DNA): TGTGCCAGCAGCACCGACAGCTACAATGAGCAGTTCTTC.

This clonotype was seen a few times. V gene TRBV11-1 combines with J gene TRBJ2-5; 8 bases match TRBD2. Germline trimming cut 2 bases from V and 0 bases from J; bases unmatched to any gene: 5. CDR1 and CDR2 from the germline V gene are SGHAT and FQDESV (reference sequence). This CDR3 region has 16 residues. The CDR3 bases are TGTGCCAGCAGCTTACTTGACGGGGGGGACCAAGAGACCCAGTACTTC. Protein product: CASSLLDGGDQETQYF.

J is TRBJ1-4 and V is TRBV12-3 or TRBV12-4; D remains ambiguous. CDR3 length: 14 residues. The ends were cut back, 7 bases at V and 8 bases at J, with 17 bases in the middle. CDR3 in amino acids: CASNSAGYREKLFF. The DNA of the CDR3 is TGTGCCAGCAATTCAGCGGGGTACAGAGAAAAACTGTTTTTT.

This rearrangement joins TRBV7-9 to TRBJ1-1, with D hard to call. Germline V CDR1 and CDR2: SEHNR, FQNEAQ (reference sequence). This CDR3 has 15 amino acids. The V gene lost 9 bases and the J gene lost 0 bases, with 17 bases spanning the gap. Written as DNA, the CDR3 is TGTGCCAGTGATCCCGGCGGCAGCATGAACACTGAAGCTTTCTTT. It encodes CASDPGGSMNTEAFF.

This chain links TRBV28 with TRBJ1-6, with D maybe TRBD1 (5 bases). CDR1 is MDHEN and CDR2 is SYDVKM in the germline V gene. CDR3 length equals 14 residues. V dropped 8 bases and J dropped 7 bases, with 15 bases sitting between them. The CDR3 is CASRPAGGNSPLHF. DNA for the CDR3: TGTGCCAGCCGCCCAGCCGGGGGAAATTCACCCCTCCACTTT.